These T cell receptor beta chains were read from a single sample in a study of blood T cell repertoires in COVID-19. Here immunoSEQ multiplex PCR was the method, and the copy in TCRdb shows in-frame clones only, minus some. In the table there are under 200,000 clones, 84% of which are singletons. Specimen: peripheral blood. These receptors all stem from a man aged 35 to 55 who had recovered from COVID-19. The conserved cysteine and the conserved F or W are not part of the CDR3 here.

J: TRBJ2-2
V: TRBV4-2
length: 15
CDR3: ASSQPTDRNGFGELF

J: TRBJ2-2
V: TRBV19
length: 11
CDR3: ASRRGGTGELF

J: TRBJ1-2
V: TRBV5-1
length: 12
CDR3: ASRAGDRDYGYT

J: TRBJ1-1
V: TRBV2
length: 12
CDR3: ASRSTGSLSEAF

J: TRBJ2-7
V: TRBV5-1
length: 9
CDR3: ASSDNYEQY

J: TRBJ2-3
V: TRBV6-4
length: 14
CDR3: ASSVAGGPGTDTQY

J: TRBJ1-1
V: TRBV5-5
length: 11
CDR3: ASSFQGETEAF

J: TRBJ1-2
V: TRBV6-2/TRBV6-3
length: 11
CDR3: ASSSTGTGGYT

J: TRBJ2-1
V: TRBV19
length: 13
CDR3: ASSSNEYTGSEQF

J: TRBJ2-2
V: TRBV6-5
length: 13
CDR3: ASRPTSGRSGELF

J: TRBJ1-2
V: TRBV7-2
length: 12
CDR3: ASSLVGQGGGYT

J: TRBJ2-1
V: TRBV7-8
length: 16
CDR3: ASSLASPGTSGVRSQF

J: TRBJ2-1
V: TRBV28
length: 12
CDR3: ASSPREGYNEQF

J: TRBJ1-1
V: TRBV19
length: 15
CDR3: ASSIPPGAGWYTEAF

J: TRBJ1-1
V: TRBV18
length: 10
CDR3: ASSADRGEAF

J: TRBJ1-5
V: TRBV5-6
length: 12
CDR3: ASSLGQGDQPQH

J: TRBJ2-3
V: TRBV3-1/TRBV3-2
length: 14
CDR3: ASSQITAGYMDTQY

J: TRBJ1-5
V: TRBV25-1
length: 14
CDR3: ASREGLEGSNQPQH

J: TRBJ1-1
V: TRBV27
length: 10
CDR3: ASSAVNTEAF

J: TRBJ1-1
V: TRBV27
length: 11
CDR3: ASTGGAGTEAF

J: TRBJ1-4
V: TRBV25-1
length: 13
CDR3: ASSEWRQRNEKLF

J: TRBJ2-7
V: TRBV7-8
length: 10
CDR3: ASSFTGDEQY

J: TRBJ1-4
V: TRBV24-1
length: 10
CDR3: ATSDSGEKLF

J: TRBJ2-3
V: TRBV10-3
length: 16
CDR3: AISESWASRSGTDTQY

J: TRBJ2-3
V: TRBV15
length: 17
CDR3: ATSRGGLGGRGPTDTQY

J: TRBJ2-5
V: TRBV6-5
length: 12
CDR3: ASEGTSGQETQY

J: TRBJ2-3
V: TRBV21-1
length: 13
CDR3: ASSSRLAGADTQY

J: TRBJ2-1
V: TRBV7-2
length: 14
CDR3: ASSPRGGSSYNEQF

J: TRBJ1-1
V: TRBV18
length: 10
CDR3: ASSGANTEAF

J: TRBJ1-2
V: TRBV19
length: 12
CDR3: ASSIRGQGHGYT

J: TRBJ2-7
V: TRBV2
length: 12
CDR3: ASSVGGAVNEQY

J: TRBJ2-2
V: TRBV7-9
length: 15
CDR3: ASSSTRGLPNTGELF

J: TRBJ2-5
V: TRBV3-1/TRBV3-2
length: 13
CDR3: ASTPMTGFQETQY

J: TRBJ2-3
V: TRBV18
length: 13
CDR3: ASSPGQGATDTQY

J: TRBJ2-3
V: TRBV7-2
length: 12
CDR3: ASSLVSGVDTQY

J: TRBJ2-7
V: TRBV9
length: 12
CDR3: ASSVGQGGYEQY

J: TRBJ2-3
V: TRBV7-9
length: 14
CDR3: ASTNPPGGSTDTQY

J: TRBJ1-4
V: TRBV18
length: 14
CDR3: ASSPFLGASNEKLF

J: TRBJ2-1
V: TRBV5-1
length: 13
CDR3: ASSSSGSGRNEQF

J: TRBJ1-1
V: TRBV6-5
length: 10
CDR3: ASRQSNTEAF

J: TRBJ2-2
V: TRBV19
length: 13
CDR3: ASSGIGGGTGELF

J: TRBJ2-7
V: TRBV3-1/TRBV3-2
length: 12
CDR3: ASSQLSGFYEQY

J: TRBJ1-1
V: TRBV7-3
length: 12
CDR3: ASSLRQGATEAF

J: TRBJ2-5
V: TRBV2
length: 12
CDR3: ASYETRYQETQY

J: TRBJ2-2
V: TRBV9
length: 12
CDR3: ASSSDRHTGELF

J: TRBJ2-7
V: TRBV11-2
length: 14
CDR3: ASSPQRLAHRYEQY